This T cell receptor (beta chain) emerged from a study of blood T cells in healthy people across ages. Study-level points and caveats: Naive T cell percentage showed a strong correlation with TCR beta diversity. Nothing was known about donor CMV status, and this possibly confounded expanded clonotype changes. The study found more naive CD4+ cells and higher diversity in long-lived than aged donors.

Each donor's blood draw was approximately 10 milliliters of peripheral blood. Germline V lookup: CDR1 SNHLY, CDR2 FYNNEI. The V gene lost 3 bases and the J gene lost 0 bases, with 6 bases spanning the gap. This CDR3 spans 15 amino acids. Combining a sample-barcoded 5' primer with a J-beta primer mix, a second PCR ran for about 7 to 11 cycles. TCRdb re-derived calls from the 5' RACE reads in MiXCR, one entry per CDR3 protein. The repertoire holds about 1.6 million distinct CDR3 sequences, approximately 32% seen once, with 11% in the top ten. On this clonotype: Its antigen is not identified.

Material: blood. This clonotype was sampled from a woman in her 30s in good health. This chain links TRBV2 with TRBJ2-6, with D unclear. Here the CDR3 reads CASSDLLSGANVLTF. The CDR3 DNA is TGTGCCAGCAGTGACCTCCTCTCTGGGGCCAACGTCCTGACTTTC.